This TCR beta chain was recovered during a study of T cells after yellow fever vaccination. Study-level background: Preparation used SMART-Seq v4 Ultra Low Input for the low-cell-number fractions.

TCRdb re-called the 5' RACE reads with MiXCR, one entry per CDR3 protein. This sample has a few hundred thousand distinct CDR3 sequences; 8% to 10% occur once, and the top ten carry more than 15%. Notes on the study in general: Boosting was followed by the reappearance of most primary-vaccination clones (roughly 95% CD4, about 90% CD8).

This clonotype was observed a handful of times. Its antigen remains unknown. This sample comprised PBMCs, obtained on the day of the first yellow fever vaccination. The sequence derives from a man younger than 35 who received the YFV17D yellow fever vaccine.

The CDR3 spells CASSPYGEGGYTF. DNA for the CDR3: TGTGCCAGCAGCCCGTACGGGGAGGGAGGCTACACCTTC. The chain employs TRBV5-5 and TRBJ1-2; D is uncertain. Trimming removed 4 bases from V and 8 bases from J, with 15 bases in between. In germline, CDR1 is SGHKS, CDR2 YYEKEE (reference sequence). This CDR3 contains 13 residues.